Below, 16 T cell receptor beta chains from the same sample are listed, as sequenced in a study of cytomegalovirus exposure and HLA in healthy donors. TCRdb keeps only in-frame clones here, not all; method: immunoSEQ multiplex PCR. Among roughly 56,000 clones listed, 90% to 95% were seen once. The specimen was PBMCs. The receptors originated from a woman aged 25-40 years in good health and CMV-seronegative.

The CDR3 bases are TGTGCCAGCAGCCACTCCGGGACAGAGCCCTACTTC. Translation: CASSHSGTEPYF. This chain links TRBV28 with TRBJ2-5; 7 positions match TRBD1. Unmatched junction bases numbered 12, after V lost 6 bases and J lost 14 bases. Germline V gene sequence: CDR1 MDHEN, CDR2 SYDVKM. The CDR3 sequence is 12 residues long.

J is TRBJ2-3 and V is TRBV5-4; 9 bases line up with TRBD1. J gave up 3 bases and V 4 bases, and 9 bases lay outside the gene matches. Germline V lookup: CDR1 SGHNT, CDR2 YYREEE (reference sequence). The CDR3 is 16 amino acids. The CDR3 protein is CASSADGTGLTDTQYF. The CDR3 bases are TGTGCCAGCAGCGCGGACGGGACAGGGCTGACAGATACGCAGTATTTT.

V gene TRBV7-2 combines with J gene TRBJ2-1; unclear D gene. The CDR3 has 13 residues. CDR1 and CDR2 from the germline V gene are SGHTA and FQGNSA. V was trimmed by 1 base and J by 5 bases, leaving 6 bases between them. CDR3 loop: CASSLGLNNEQFF. The CDR3 DNA is TGTGCCAGCAGCTTAGGACTTAACAATGAGCAGTTCTTC.

The chain combines TRBV6-4 with TRBJ1-1; D uncertain. The germline gives CDR1 MRHNA, CDR2 SNTAGT. With 8 bases removed from V and 6 bases from J, the gap between germline ends came to 10 bases. CDR3 size: 11 residues. The CDR3 loop is CASSSGAEAFF. CDR3 bases: TGTGCCAGCTCCTCCGGGGCTGAAGCTTTCTTT.

The chain joins TRBV5-1 to TRBJ1-4; D ambiguous. The V end lost 0 bases, the J end lost 0 bases, and 15 bases lay between the germline ends. The length of the CDR3 is 18 residues. Germline values: CDR1 SGHRS, CDR2 YFSETQ. The CDR3 reads CASSLARFSDATNEKLFF. CDR3 nucleotides: TGCGCCAGCAGCTTGGCCAGATTCAGCGATGCAACTAATGAAAAACTGTTTTTT. Drawing the rest from reference TRBV5-1 and TRBJ1-4, the complete variable domain is KAGVTQTPRYLIKTRGQQVTLSCSPISGHRSVSWYQQTPGQGLQFLFEYFSETQRNKGNFPGRFSGRQFSNSRSEMNVSTLELGDSALYLCASSLARFSDATNEKLFFGSGTQLSVL.

The chain recombines TRBV4-2 with TRBJ2-2; no reliable D call. Per the germline V gene, CDR1 is LGHNA and CDR2 is YNFKEQ. This CDR3 spans 15 amino acids. V lost 0 bases and J lost 0, with 5 bases in between. The CDR3 is CASSQDTANTGELFF. The CDR3, as DNA: TGTGCCAGCAGCCAAGATACGGCGAACACCGGGGAGCTGTTTTTT.

V is TRBV18 and J is TRBJ1-1, with TRBD1 matching over 9 bases. With V trimmed by 6 bases and J by 3 bases, 14 bases remained unmatched. Germline V gives CDR1 KGHSH, CDR2 LQKENI. CDR3 length equals 17 residues. The CDR3 region has the DNA TGTGCCAGCTCCTCGCGGACAGGGGCCTTAAGGGACACTGAAGCTTTCTTT. Protein sequence: CASSSRTGALRDTEAFF.

The sample holds one count of this clone. This chain connects TRBV7-8 to TRBJ1-5; D gene uncertain. The germline gives CDR1 SGHVS, CDR2 FQNEAQ. V lost 1 base and J 3 bases, leaving 13 bases between the germline ends. This CDR3 has 16 amino acids. CDR3 sequence (DNA): TGTGCCAGCAGCTTAGGGTCTAACAGTATCAATCAGCCCCAGCATTTT. Its protein product is CASSLGSNSINQPQHF.

This chain uses TRBV19 with TRBJ1-5; possible D gene TRBD1, 6 bases. Trimming took off 6 bases at V and 1 base at J, with 7 bases between the two ends. Looked up from germline, CDR1 is LNHDA and CDR2 is SQIVND (reference sequence). The CDR3 extends over 13 amino acids. The CDR3 reads CASSQGSNQPQHF. CDR3 in DNA: TGTGCCAGTAGCCAGGGGAGCAATCAGCCCCAGCATTTT.

This chain uses TRBV5-6 with TRBJ1-2; D might be TRBD1 (5 bases). Germline V gene lookup returns CDR1 SGHDT and CDR2 YYEEEE. Trimming stripped 3 bases from V and 2 bases from J, with 14 bases between. The CDR3 is 15 residues long. The CDR3 region has the DNA TGTGCCAGCAGCTGGGGGGGACGGCCGAACTATGGCTACACCTTC. This encodes CASSWGGRPNYGYTF.

The rearrangement joins TRBV7-2 to TRBJ2-1, with TRBD2 matching 9 bases. Germline CDR1 is SGHTA and CDR2 is FQGNSA. V shed 0 bases and J 15 bases; nucleotides not matched to a gene: 6. This CDR3 has 13 amino acids. CDR3 DNA sequence: TGTGCCAGCAGCTTAGCCAGCGGGAGGACCAGGTTCTTC. As protein: CASSLASGRTRFF.

This chain joins TRBV4-1 and TRBJ2-1; TRBD2 agrees at 7 bases. With V trimmed by 4 bases and J by 2 bases, 11 bases remained unmatched. The CDR3 totals 17 residues. In germline, CDR1 is MGHRA, CDR2 YSYEKL. The CDR3 sequence is CASSRGGLAGTYNEQFF. The CDR3 coding sequence is TGCGCCAGCAGCCGGGGAGGGCTGGCGGGCACCTACAATGAGCAGTTCTTC.

V and J are TRBV6-1 and TRBJ1-2; D is unclear. The CDR3 totals 15 residues. Per germline, CDR1 MNHNS and CDR2 SASEGT. V was clipped by 0 bases and J by 6 bases, with 14 bases between them. DNA for the CDR3: TGTGCCAGCAGTGAAGCGCTTCAGGAGGTGCATGGCTACACCTTC. Amino acid sequence: CASSEALQEVHGYTF.

The gene calls are TRBV10-3 and TRBJ2-7; no firm D call. This CDR3 region has 14 residues. Looked up from germline, CDR1 is ENHRY and CDR2 is SYGVKD. The V end was cut by 4 bases, the J end by 6 bases, with 16 bases between. The chain's CDR3 is CAISVGTRAPEQYF. In DNA form, the CDR3 reads TGTGCCATCAGTGTCGGTACGAGAGCCCCCGAGCAGTACTTC.

The chain carries TRBV19 and TRBJ2-5; TRBD2 is a possible D gene (5 bases). This CDR3 has 12 residues. CDR1 is LNHDA and CDR2 is SQIVND in the germline V gene (reference sequence). Trimming pared 3 bases from V and 5 bases from J, leaving 7 bases between. The CDR3: CASSITGETQYF. CDR3 nucleotides: TGTGCCAGTAGTATCACGGGGGAGACCCAGTACTTC.

The V call is TRBV4-1, the J call TRBJ1-2; D remains ambiguous. The V gene's germline CDR1 is MGHRA and CDR2 YSYEKL. V was clipped by 5 bases and J by 8 bases, with 18 bases between them. CDR3 length equals 14 residues. The CDR3 loop is CASSSTPESGGYTF. The DNA for the CDR3 is TGCGCCAGCAGCTCAACCCCGGAGTCCGGCGGCTACACCTTC.